This T cell receptor beta chain was documented in a study of blood T cell repertoires in COVID-19 (dated by TCRdb to the early 2020s). Regarding the complete study: Samples from collaborators originated in the United States, Italy and Spain and spanned both the acute and convalescent phases of COVID-19. The material from the prospective study consisted of cDNA or gDNA derived from T cells, B-cell-depleted T cells, or PBMCs. Subjects who had been exposed to COVID-19, were actively infected with it, or had recovered from it provided the deeply sampled blood TCRbeta repertoires that made up the dataset. The repertoires were released in a freely available public database meant as a resource for research on the immune response to SARS-CoV-2. The samples were drawn from two sources: the first 160 participants of the ongoing ImmuneRACE study, and fewer than 1,500 subjects contributed by 6 global collaborators. The sample metadata nearly always contained a de-identified subject ID, COVID-19 status, age in years and sex. HLA class I and class II types, where available, came from metadata supplied by the sample provider rather than from assay-based typing. Findings and caveats that apply to the study as a whole: How much clinical and demographic metadata was included differed by source and by participant, and the metadata was provided uncurated.

Concerning this clone itself: It lacks a known antigen. The record has no base qualities; no much larger clone is one base away.

Collaborating institutions collected whole blood in K2EDTA tubes following their own protocols. For TCRbeta analysis, collaborators shipped samples in one of three forms: frozen whole blood, isolated PBMCs, or DNA extracted from either of those sample types. TCRbeta CDR3 regions were amplified from genomic DNA using the immunoSEQ Assay, a bias-controlled multiplex PCR. From the authors' description of their analysis: The number of nucleated cells in each sample was estimated by amplification of reference gene primers within the assay. To quantify the absolute abundance of each unique TCRbeta CDR3 rearrangement, sequence reads were collapsed and filtered. For each sample, productive Simpson clonality was calculated as the square root of Simpson's diversity index over productive rearrangements. Here the immuneACCESS table is served through TCRdb, limited to in-frame sequences with V and J called. Missing clones are a known gap in these copies; in checked studies unresolved V genes cover under half, and the rest lacks a known reason. V and J calls and clone size are as listed in that table; D and trimming were resolved from the DNA. Across this sample there are about 250,000 clones, with about four fifths seen only once. Approximately 9% of the sample rests with the top ten.

The CDR3 runs 17 amino acids, cysteine and phenylalanine included. Just CDR3 DNA is preserved here, 51 bases in frame from base 1. V has 2 bases trimmed and J has 4 bases trimmed; junction bases matching no gene number 12. CDR1 and CDR2, looked up from the germline V gene (reference sequence), are LGHDT and YNNKEL. The sequence links TRBV3-1 (or the pseudogene TRBV3-2) to TRBJ1-1, with 8 bases in between that match TRBD1. The sequence derives from a man aged 35 to 55 with active or convalescent COVID-19. Sequencing input: peripheral blood. The nucleotide sequence is TGTGCCAGCAGCCAATCGGCGGTCAGGGGGCTAATCACTGAAGCTTTCTTT. Its protein reads: CASSQSAVRGLITEAFF.